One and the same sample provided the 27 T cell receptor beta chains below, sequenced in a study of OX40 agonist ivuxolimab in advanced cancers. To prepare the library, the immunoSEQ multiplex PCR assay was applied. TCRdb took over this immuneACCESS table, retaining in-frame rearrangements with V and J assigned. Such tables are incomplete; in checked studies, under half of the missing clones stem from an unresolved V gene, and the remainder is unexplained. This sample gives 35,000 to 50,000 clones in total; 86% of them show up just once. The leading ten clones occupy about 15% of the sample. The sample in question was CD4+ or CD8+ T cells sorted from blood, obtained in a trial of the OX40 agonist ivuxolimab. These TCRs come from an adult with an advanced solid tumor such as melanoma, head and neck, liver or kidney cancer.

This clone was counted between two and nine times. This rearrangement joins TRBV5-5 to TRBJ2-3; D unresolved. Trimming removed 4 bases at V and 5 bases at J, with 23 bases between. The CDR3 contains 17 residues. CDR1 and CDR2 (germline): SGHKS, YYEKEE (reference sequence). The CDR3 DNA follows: TGTGCCAGCAGCCCGACGGACCCTAGAGAGCCCATAGATACGCAGTATTTT. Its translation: CASSPTDPREPIDTQYF.

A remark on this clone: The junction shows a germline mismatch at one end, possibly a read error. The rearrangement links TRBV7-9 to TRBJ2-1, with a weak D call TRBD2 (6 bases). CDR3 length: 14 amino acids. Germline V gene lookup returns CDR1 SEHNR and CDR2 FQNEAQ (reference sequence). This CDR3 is CASSLAHINNEQFF. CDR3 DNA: TGTGCCAGCAGCCTAGCGCACATTAACAATGAGCAGTTCTTC.

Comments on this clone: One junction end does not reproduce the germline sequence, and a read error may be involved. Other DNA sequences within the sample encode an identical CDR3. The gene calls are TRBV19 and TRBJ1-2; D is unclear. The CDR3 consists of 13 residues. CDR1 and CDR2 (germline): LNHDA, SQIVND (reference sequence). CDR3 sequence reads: CASSMGSGYGYTF. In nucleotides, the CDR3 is TGTGCCAGTAGTATGGGTTCGGGGTATGGCTACACCTTT.

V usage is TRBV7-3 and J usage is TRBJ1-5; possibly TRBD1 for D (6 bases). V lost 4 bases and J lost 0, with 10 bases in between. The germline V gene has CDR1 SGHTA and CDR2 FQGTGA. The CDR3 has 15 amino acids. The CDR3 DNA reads TGTGCCAGCAGCTCAGGGGACCTTAGCAATCAGCCCCAGCATTTT. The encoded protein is CASSSGDLSNQPQHF. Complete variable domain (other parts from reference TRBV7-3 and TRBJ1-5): GAGVSQTPSNKVTEKGKYVELRCDPISGHTALYWYRQSLGQGPEFLIYFQGTGAADDSGLPNDRFFAVRPEGSVSTLKIQRTERGDSAVYLCASSSGDLSNQPQHFGDGTRLSIL.

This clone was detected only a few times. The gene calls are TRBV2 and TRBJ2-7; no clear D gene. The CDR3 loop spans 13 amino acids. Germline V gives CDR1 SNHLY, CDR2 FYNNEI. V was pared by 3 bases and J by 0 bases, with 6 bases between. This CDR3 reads CASSEASSYEQYF. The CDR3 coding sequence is TGTGCCAGCAGTGAGGCCAGCTCCTACGAGCAGTACTTC. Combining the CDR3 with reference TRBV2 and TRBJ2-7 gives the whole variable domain EPEVTQTPSHQVTQMGQEVILRCVPISNHLYFYWYRQILGQKVEFLVSFYNNEISEKSEIFDDQFSVERPDGSNFTLKIRSTKLEDSAMYFCASSEASSYEQYFGPGTRLTVT.

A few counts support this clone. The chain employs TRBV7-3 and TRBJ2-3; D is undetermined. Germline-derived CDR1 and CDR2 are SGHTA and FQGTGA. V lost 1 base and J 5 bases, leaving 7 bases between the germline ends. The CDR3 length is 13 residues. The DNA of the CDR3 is TGTGCCAGCAGCTTAATACATCTAGATACGCAGTATTTT. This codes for CASSLIHLDTQYF.

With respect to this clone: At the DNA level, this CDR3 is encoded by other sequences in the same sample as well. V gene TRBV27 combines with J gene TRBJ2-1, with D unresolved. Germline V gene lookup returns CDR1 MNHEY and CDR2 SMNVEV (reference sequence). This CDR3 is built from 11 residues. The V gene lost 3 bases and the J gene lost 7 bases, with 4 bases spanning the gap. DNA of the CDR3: TGTGCCAGCAGTTTGTATAATGAGCAGTTCTTC. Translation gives CASSLYNEQFF.

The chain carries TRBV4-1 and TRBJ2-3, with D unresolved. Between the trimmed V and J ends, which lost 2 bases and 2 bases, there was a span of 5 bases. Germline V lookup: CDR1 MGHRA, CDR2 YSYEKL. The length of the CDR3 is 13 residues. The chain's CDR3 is CASSQTYTDTQYF. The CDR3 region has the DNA TGCGCCAGCAGCCAAACATACACAGATACGCAGTATTTT.

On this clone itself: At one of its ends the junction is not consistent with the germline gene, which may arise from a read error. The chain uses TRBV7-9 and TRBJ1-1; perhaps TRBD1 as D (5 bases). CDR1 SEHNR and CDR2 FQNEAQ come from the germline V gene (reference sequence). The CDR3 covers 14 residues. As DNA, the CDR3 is TGTGCCAACAGCTTAACCGGAGGGGACACTGAAGCTTTCTTT. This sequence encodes CANSLTGGDTEAFF.

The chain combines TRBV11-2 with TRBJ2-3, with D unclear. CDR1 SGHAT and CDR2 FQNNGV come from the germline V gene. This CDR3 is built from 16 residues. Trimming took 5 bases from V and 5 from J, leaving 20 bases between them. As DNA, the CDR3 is TGTGCCAGCAGCCCGGTGACTGAGGTTAGGCGAGATACGCAGTATTTT. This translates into CASSPVTEVRRDTQYF.

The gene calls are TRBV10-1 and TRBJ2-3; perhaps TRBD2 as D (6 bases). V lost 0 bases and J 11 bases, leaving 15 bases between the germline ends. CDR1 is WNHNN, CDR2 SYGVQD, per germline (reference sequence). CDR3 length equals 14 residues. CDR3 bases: TGCGCCAGCAGTGAGTCCCGAGCGGGTTCCGTGCAGTATTTT. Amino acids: CASSESRAGSVQYF.

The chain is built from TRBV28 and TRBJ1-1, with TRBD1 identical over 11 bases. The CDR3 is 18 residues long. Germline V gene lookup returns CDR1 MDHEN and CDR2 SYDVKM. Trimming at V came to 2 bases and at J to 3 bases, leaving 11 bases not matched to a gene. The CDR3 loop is CASSLLGDRGSLDTEAFF. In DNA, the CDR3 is TGTGCCAGCAGTTTACTCGGGGACAGGGGGTCTTTGGACACTGAAGCTTTCTTT.

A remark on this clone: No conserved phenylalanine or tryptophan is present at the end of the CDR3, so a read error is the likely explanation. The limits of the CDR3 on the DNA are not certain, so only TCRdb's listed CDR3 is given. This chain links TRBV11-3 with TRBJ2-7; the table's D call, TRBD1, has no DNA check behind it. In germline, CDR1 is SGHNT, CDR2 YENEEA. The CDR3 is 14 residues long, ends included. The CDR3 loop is CASSLAQGTLVLSG.

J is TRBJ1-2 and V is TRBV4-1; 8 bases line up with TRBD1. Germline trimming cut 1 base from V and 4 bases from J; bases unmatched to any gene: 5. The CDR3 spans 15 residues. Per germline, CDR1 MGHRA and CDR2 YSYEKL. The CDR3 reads CASSQVQGAGYGYTF. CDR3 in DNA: TGCGCCAGCAGCCAAGTTCAGGGGGCAGGCTATGGCTACACCTTC.

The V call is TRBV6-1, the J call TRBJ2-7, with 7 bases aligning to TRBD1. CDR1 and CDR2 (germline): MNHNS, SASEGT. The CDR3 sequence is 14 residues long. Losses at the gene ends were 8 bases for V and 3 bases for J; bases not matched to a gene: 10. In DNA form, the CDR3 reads TGTGCCAGCTCACTCCGGGACAGCCTCTACGAGCAGTACGTC. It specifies CASSLRDSLYEQYV.

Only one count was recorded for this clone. CDR3 DNA: TGCAGCGTTGAGGTAGAGGGCCCGGATGAAAAACTGTTTTTT. Translated: CSVEVEGPDEKLFF. The V gene is TRBV29-1, the J gene TRBJ1-4; D ambiguous. CDR3 size: 14 residues. Germline loops: CDR1 SQVTM, CDR2 ANQGSEA. Deletions cut 3 bases from V and 6 bases from J, with 14 bases between. Supplemented by reference TRBV29-1 and TRBJ1-4, the full variable domain reads SAVISQKPSRDICQRGTSLTIQCQVDSQVTMMFWYRQQPGQSLTLIATANQGSEATYESGFVIDKFPISRPNLTFSTLTVSNMSPEDSSIYLCSVEVEGPDEKLFFGSGTQLSVL.

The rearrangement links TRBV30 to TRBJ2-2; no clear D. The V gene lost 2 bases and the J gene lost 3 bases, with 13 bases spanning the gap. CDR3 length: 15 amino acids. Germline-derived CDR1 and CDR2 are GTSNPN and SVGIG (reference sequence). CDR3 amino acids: CAWSPTGEDTGELFF. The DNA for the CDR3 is TGTGCCTGGAGTCCCACGGGTGAAGACACCGGGGAGCTGTTTTTT. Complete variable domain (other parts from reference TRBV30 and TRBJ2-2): SQTIHQWPATLVQPVGSPLSLECTVEGTSNPNLYWYRQAAGRGLQLLFYSVGIGQISSEVPQNLSASRPQDRQFILSSKKLLLSDSGFYLCAWSPTGEDTGELFFGEGSRLTVL.

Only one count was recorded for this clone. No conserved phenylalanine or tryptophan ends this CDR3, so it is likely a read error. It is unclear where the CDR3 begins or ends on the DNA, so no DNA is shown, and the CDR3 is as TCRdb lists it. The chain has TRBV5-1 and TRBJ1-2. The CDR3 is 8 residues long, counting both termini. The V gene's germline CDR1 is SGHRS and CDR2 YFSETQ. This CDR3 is CASGGGPA.

The CDR3 DNA sequence: TGTGCCAGCAGCTTAGAGGCTAGCGGGGTTCATCTATACAATGAGCAGTTCTTC. Translated, it gives CASSLEASGVHLYNEQFF. The chain joins TRBV11-3 to TRBJ2-1; 9 bases line up with TRBD2. Germline V gene lookup returns CDR1 SGHNT and CDR2 YENEEA. The V and J ends lost 0 bases and 4 bases, in that order; junction bases with no gene match: 10. The CDR3 has 18 residues.

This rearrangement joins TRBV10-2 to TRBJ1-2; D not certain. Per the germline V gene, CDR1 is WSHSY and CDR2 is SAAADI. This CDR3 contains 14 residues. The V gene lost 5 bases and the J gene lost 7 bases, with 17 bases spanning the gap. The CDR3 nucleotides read TGCGCCAGCAGTTGGACCCGTCGCCAGAGTGGCTACACCTTC. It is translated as CASSWTRRQSGYTF.

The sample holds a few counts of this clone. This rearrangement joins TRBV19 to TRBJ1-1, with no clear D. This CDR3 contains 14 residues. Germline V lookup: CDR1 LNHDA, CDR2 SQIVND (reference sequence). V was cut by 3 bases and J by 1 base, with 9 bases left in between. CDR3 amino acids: CASSIFLGNTEAFF. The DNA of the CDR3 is TGTGCCAGTAGTATTTTTCTCGGGAACACTGAAGCTTTCTTT. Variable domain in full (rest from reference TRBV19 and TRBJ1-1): DGGITQSPKYLFRKEGQNVTLSCEQNLNHDAMYWYRQDPGQGLRLIYYSQIVNDFQKGDIAEGYSVSREKKESFPLTVTSAQKNPTAFYLCASSIFLGNTEAFFGQGTRLTVV.

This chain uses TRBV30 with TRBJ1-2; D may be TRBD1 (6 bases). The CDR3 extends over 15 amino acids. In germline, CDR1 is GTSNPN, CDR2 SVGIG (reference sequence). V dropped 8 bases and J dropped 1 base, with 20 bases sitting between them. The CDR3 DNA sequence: TGTGCCCCAAAAAGGGAGCAGGGGATTAACTATGGCTACACCTTC. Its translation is CAPKREQGINYGYTF. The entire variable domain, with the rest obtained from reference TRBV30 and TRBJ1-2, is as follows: SQTIHQWPATLVQPVGSPLSLECTVEGTSNPNLYWYRQAAGRGLQLLFYSVGIGQISSEVPQNLSASRPQDRQFILSSKKLLLSDSGFYLCAPKREQGINYGYTFGSGTRLTVV.

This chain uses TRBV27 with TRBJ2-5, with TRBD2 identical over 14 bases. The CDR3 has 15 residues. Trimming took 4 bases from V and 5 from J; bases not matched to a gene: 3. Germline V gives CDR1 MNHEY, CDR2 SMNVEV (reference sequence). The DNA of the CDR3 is TGTGCCAGCAGTTGGGGGACTAGCGGGGGCGAGACCCAGTACTTC. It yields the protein CASSWGTSGGETQYF.

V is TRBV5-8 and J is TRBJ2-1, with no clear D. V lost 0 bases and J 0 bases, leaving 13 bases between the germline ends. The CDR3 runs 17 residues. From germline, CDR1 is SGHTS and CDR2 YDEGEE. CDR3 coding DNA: TGTGCCAGCAGCTTGGGTACACTTCTTTTCTCCTACAATGAGCAGTTCTTC. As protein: CASSLGTLLFSYNEQFF.

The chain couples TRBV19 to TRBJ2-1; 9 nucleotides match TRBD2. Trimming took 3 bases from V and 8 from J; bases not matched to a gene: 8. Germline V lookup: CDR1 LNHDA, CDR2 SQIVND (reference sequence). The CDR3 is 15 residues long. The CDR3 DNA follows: TGTGCCAGTAGTATTGGCGGGGGGGCCATAGATGAGCAGTTCTTC. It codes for CASSIGGGAIDEQFF.

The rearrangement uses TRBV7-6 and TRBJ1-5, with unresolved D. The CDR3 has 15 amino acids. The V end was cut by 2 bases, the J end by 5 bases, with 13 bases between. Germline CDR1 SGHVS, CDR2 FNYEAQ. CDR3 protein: CASSLFPWSDQPQHF. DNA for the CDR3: TGTGCCAGCAGCTTATTTCCATGGTCGGATCAGCCCCAGCATTTT.

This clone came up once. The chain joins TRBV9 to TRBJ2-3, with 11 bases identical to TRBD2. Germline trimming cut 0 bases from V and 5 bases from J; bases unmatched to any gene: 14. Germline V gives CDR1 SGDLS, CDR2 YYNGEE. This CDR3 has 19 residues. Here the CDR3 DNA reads TGTGCCAGCAGCGTAGAGAGAGGGGGGACCGGGACTAGCGGAGATACGCAGTATTTT. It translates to CASSVERGGTGTSGDTQYF.